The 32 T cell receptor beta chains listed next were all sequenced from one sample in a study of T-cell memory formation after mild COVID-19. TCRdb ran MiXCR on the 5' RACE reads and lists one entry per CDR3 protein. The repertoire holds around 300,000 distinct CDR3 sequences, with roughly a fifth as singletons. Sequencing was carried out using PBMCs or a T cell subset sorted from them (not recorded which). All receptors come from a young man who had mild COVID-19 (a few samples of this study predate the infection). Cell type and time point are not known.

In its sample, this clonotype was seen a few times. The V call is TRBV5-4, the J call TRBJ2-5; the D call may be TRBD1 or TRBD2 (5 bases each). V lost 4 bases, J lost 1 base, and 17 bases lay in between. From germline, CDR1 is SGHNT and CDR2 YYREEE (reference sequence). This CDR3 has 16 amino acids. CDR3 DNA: TGTGCCAGCAGCGGGGGATCCCCTCATGCCCAAGAGACCCAGTACTTC. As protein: CASSGGSPHAQETQYF.

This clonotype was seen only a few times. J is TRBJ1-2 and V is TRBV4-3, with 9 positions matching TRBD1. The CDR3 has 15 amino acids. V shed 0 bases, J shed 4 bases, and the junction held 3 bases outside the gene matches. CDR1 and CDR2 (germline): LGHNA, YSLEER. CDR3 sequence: CASSQDRDRAYGYTF. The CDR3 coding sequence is TGCGCCAGCAGCCAAGATCGGGACAGGGCCTATGGCTACACCTTC.

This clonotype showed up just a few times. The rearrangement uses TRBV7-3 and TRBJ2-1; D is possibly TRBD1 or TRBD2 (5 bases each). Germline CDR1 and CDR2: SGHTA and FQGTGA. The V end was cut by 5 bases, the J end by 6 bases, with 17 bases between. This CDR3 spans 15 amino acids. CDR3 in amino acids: CASSPRGTVSNEQFF. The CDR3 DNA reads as TGTGCCAGCAGCCCACGAGGGACGGTTAGCAATGAGCAGTTCTTC.

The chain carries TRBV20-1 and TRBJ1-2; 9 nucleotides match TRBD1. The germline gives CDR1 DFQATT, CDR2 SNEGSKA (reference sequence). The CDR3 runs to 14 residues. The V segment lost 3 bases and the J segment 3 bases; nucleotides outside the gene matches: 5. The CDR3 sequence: CSASHGTGHYGYTF. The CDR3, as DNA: TGCAGTGCTAGCCATGGGACAGGGCACTATGGCTACACCTTC.

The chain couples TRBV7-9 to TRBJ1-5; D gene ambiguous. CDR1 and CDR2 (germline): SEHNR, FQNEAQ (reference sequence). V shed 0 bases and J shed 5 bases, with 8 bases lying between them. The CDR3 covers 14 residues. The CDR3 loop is CASSLASGYQPQHF. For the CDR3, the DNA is TGTGCCAGCAGCTTAGCTTCAGGATATCAGCCCCAGCATTTT.

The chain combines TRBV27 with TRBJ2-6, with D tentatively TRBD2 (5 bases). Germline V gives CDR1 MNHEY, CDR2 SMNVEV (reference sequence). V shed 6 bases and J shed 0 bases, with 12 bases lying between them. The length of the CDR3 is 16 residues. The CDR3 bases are TGTGCCAGCAGCTCCCCCCGGGACTCTGGGGCCAACGTCCTGACTTTC. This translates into CASSSPRDSGANVLTF.

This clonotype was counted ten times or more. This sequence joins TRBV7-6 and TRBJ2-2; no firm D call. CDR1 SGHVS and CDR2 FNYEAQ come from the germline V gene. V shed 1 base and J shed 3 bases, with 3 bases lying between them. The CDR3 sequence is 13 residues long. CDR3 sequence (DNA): TGTGCCAGCAGCTTAGGGGACACCGGGGAGCTGTTTTTT. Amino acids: CASSLGDTGELFF.

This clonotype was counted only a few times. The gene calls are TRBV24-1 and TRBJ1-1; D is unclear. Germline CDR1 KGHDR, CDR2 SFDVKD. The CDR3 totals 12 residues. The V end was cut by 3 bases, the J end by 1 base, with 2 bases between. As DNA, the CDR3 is TGTGCCACCAGTGATCGGAACACTGAAGCTTTCTTT. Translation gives CATSDRNTEAFF.

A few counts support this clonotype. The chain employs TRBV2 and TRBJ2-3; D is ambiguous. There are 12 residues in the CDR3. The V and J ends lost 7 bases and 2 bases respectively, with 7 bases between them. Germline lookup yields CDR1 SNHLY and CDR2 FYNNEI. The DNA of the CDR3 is TGTGCCAGCACACAAAACACAGATACGCAGTATTTT. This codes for CASTQNTDTQYF.

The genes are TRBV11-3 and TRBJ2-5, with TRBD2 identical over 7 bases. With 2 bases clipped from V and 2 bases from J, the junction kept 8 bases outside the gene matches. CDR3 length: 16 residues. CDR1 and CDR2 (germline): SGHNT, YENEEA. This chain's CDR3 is CASSLRERGLQETQYF. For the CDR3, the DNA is TGTGCCAGCAGCTTAAGGGAGCGGGGATTACAAGAGACCCAGTACTTC.

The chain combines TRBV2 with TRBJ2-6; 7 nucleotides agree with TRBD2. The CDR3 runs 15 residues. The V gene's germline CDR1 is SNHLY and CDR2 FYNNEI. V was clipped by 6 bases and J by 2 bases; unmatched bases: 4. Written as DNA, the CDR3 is TGTGCCAGCAGCGACGGACTAGCTGGGGCCAACGTCCTGACTTTC. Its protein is CASSDGLAGANVLTF. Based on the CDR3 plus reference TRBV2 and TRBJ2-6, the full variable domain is EPEVTQTPSHQVTQMGQEVILRCVPISNHLYFYWYRQILGQKVEFLVSFYNNEISEKSEIFDDQFSVERPDGSNFTLKIRSTKLEDSAMYFCASSDGLAGANVLTFGAGSRLTVL.

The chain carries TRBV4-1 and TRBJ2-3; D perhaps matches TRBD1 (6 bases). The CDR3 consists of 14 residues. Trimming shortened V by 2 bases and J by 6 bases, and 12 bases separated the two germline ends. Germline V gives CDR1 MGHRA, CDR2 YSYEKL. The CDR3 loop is CASSQSGVGDTQYF. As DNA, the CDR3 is TGCGCCAGCAGCCAATCAGGGGTCGGGGATACGCAGTATTTT.

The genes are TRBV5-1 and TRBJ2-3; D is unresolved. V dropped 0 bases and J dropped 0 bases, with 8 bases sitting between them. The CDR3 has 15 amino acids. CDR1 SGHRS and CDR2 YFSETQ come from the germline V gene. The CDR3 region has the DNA TGCGCCAGCAGCTTGGCCGTGGTCAGCACAGATACGCAGTATTTT. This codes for CASSLAVVSTDTQYF.

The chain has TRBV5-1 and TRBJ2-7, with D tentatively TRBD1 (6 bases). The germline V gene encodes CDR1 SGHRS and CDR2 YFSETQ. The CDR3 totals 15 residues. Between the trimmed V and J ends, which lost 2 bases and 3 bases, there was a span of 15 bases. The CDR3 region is CASSFVGQGGYEQYF. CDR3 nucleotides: TGCGCCAGCAGCTTTGTTGGCCAAGGGGGCTACGAGCAGTACTTC.

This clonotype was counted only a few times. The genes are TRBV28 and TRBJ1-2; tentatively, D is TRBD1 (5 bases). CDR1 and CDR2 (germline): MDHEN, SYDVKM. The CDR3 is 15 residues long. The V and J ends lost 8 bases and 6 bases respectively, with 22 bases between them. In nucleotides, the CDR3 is TGTGCCAGCGGCGGCGGGGACGCCCGGGGGAATGGCTACACCTTC. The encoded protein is CASGGGDARGNGYTF.

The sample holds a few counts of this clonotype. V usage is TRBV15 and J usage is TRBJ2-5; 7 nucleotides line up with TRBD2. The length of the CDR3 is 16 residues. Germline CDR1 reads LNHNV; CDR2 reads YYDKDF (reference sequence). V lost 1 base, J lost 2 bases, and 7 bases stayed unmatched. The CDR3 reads CATSRGRARGQETQYF. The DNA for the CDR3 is TGTGCCACCAGCAGAGGGAGGGCGCGGGGGCAAGAGACCCAGTACTTC.

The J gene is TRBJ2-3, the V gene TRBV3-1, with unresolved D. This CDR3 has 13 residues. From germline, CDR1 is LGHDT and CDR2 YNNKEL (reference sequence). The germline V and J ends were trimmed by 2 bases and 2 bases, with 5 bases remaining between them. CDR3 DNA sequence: TGTGCCAGCAGCCAACCAGTCACAGATACGCAGTATTTT. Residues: CASSQPVTDTQYF.

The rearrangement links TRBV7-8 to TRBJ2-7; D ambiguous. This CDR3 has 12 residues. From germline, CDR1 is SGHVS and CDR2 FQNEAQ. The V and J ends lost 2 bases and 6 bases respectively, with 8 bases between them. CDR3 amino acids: CASSLLLGEQYF. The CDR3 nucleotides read TGTGCCAGCAGCTTACTGCTCGGCGAGCAGTACTTC.

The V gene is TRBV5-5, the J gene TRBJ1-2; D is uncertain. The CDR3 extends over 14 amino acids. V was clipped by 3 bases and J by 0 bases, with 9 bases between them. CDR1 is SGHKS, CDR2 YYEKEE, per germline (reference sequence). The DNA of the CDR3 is TGTGCCAGCAGCTCACAGATTTCTAACTATGGCTACACCTTC. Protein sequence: CASSSQISNYGYTF.

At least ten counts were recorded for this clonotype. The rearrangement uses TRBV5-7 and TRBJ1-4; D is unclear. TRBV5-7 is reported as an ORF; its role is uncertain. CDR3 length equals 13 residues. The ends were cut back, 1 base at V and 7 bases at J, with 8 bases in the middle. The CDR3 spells CASSLKGCEKLFF. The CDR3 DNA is TGTGCCAGCAGCTTGAAAGGGTGTGAAAAACTGTTTTTT.

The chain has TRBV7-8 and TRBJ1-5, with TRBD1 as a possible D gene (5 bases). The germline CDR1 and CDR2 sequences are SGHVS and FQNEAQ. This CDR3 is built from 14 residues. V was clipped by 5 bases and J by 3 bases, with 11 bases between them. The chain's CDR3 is CASSGGVINQPQHF. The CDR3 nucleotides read TGTGCCAGCAGCGGAGGGGTGATCAATCAGCCCCAGCATTTT.

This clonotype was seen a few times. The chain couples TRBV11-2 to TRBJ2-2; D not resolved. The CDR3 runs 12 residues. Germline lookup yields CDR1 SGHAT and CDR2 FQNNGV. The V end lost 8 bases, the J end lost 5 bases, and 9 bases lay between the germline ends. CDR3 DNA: TGTGCCAGCGCCCGGGTGACCGGGGAGCTGTTTTTT. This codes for CASARVTGELFF.

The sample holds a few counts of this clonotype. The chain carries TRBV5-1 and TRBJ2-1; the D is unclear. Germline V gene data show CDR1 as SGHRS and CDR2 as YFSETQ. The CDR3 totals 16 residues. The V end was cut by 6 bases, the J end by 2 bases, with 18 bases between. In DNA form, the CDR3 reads TGCGCCAGCACCTTCAACCCCTGGGCTGCCTACAATGAGCAGTTCTTC. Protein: CASTFNPWAAYNEQFF. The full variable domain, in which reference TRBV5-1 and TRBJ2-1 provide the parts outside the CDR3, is KAGVTQTPRYLIKTRGQQVTLSCSPISGHRSVSWYQQTPGQGLQFLFEYFSETQRNKGNFPGRFSGRQFSNSRSEMNVSTLELGDSALYLCASTFNPWAAYNEQFFGPGTRLTVL.

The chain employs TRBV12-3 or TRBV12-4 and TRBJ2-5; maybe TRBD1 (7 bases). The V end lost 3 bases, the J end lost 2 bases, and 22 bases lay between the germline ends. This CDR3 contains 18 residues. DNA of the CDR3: TGTGCCAGCAGTTTCGGGGGACAGCAGTTGACTGGGCAAGAGACCCAGTACTTC. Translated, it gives CASSFGGQQLTGQETQYF.

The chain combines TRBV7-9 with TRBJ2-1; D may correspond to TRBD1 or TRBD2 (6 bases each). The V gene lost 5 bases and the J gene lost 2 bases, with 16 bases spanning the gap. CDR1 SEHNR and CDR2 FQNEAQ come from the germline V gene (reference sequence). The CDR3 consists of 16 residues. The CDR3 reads CASSLPAGGAYNEQFF. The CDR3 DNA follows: TGTGCCAGCAGCCTGCCTGCCGGGGGCGCCTACAATGAGCAGTTCTTC.

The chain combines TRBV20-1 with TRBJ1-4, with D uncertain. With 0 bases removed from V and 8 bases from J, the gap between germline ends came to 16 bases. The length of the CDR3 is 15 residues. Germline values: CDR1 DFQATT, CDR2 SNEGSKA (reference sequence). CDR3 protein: CSARDSDHIDEKLFF. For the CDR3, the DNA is TGCAGTGCTAGAGACTCAGACCATATTGACGAAAAACTGTTTTTT.

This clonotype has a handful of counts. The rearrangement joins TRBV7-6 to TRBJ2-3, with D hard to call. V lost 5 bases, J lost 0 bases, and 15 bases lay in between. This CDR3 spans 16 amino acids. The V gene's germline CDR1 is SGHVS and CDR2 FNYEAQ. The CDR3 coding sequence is TGTGCCAGCAGCGTTTCAAGTTTTTCTAGCACAGATACGCAGTATTTT. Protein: CASSVSSFSSTDTQYF.

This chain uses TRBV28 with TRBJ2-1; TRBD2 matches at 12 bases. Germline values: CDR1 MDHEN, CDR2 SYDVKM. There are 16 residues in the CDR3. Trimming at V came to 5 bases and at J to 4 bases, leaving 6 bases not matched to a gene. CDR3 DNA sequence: TGTGCCAGCAGTGATTTGGGGACTAGCGGGTACAATGAGCAGTTCTTC. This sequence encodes CASSDLGTSGYNEQFF. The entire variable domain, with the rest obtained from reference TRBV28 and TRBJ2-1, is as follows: DVKVTQSSRYLVKRTGEKVFLECVQDMDHENMFWYRQDPGLGLRLIYFSYDVKMKEKGDIPEGYSVSREKKERFSLILESASTNQTSMYLCASSDLGTSGYNEQFFGPGTRLTVL.

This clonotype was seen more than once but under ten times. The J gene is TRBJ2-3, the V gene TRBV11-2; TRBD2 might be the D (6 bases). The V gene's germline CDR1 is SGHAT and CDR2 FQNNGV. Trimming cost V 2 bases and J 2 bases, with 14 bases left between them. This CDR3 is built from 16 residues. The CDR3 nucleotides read TGTGCCAGCAGCTTACGAGGAGGGGATCCCACAGATACGCAGTATTTT. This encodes CASSLRGGDPTDTQYF.

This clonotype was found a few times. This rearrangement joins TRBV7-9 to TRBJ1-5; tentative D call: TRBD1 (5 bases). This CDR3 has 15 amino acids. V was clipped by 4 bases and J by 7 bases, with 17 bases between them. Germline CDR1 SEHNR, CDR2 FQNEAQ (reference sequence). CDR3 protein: CASSSFAGPGQPQHF. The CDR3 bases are TGTGCCAGCAGCTCTTTCGCAGGGCCGGGGCAGCCCCAGCATTTT.

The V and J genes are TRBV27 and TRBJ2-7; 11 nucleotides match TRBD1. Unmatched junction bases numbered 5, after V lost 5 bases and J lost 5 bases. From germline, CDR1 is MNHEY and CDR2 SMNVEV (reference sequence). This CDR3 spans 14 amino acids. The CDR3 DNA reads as TGTGCCAGCAGTAGGACAGGGGGCAGACACGAGCAGTACTTC. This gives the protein CASSRTGGRHEQYF.

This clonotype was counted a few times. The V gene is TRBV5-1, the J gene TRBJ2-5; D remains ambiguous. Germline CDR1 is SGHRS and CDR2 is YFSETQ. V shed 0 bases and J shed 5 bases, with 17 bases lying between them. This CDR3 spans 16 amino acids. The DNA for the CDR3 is TGCGCCAGCAGCTTGGAACCTAGACTCCCGAGGGAGACCCAGTACTTC. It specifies CASSLEPRLPRETQYF.